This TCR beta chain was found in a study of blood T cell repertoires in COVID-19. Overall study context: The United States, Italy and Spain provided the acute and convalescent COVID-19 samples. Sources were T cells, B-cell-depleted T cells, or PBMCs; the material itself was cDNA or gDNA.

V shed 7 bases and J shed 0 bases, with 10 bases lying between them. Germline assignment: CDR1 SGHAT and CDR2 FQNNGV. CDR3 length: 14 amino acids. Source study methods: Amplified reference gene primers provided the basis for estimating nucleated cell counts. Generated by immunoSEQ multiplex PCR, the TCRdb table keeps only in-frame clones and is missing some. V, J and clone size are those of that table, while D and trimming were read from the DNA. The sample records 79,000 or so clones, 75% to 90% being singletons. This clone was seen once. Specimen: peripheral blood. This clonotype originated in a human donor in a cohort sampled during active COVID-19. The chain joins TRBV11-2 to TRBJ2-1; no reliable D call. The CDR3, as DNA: TGTGCCAGCACTCGGGTACTCTCCTACAATGAGCAGTTCTTC. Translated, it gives CASTRVLSYNEQFF.